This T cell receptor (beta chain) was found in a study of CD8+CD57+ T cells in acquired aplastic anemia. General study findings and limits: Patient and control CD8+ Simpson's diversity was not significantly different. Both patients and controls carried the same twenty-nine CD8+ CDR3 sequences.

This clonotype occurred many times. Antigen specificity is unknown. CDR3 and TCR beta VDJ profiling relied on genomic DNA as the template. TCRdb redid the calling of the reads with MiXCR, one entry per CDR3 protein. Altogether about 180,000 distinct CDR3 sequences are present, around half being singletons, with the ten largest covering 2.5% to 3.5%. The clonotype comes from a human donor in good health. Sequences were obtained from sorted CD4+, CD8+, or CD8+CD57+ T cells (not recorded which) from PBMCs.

The CDR3 DNA reads as TGTGCCAGCAGCCGAGGGGGGGACAGGGGGCAAAGCGAGCAGTACTTC. Protein sequence: CASSRGGDRGQSEQYF. This chain joins TRBV7-3 and TRBJ2-7; 12 nucleotides match TRBD1. Germline CDR1 and CDR2: SGHTA and FQGTGA. CDR3 length equals 16 residues. V shed 5 bases and J 6 bases; nucleotides not matched to a gene: 11. The full variable domain, with the rest looked up from reference TRBV7-3 and TRBJ2-7, is GAGVSQTPSNKVTEKGKYVELRCDPISGHTALYWYRQSLGQGPEFLIYFQGTGAADDSGLPNDRFFAVRPEGSVSTLKIQRTERGDSAVYLCASSRGGDRGQSEQYFGPGTRLTVT.